This T cell receptor (beta chain) was profiled in a study of OX40 agonist ivuxolimab in advanced cancers. Study details: Ivuxolimab was delivered to patients intravenously every 2 weeks at doses spanning 0.01 to 10 mg/kg.

CDR1 and CDR2 from the germline V gene are SGHVS and FQNEAQ. J gave up 7 bases and V 5 bases, and 13 bases lay outside the gene matches. This CDR3 is 16 amino acids long. Repertoires were generated with immunoSEQ multiplex PCR, while TCRdb's copy carries only in-frame clones and drops some. The repertoire holds about 67,000 clones, 80% seen once, with under 9.5% in the top ten. The sequence was obtained from an adult with an advanced solid tumor such as melanoma, head and neck, liver or kidney cancer. The chain links TRBV7-8 to TRBJ2-5, with 10 bases matching TRBD1. The sequencing used CD4+ or CD8+ T cells sorted from blood, collected in a trial of the OX40 agonist ivuxolimab. CDR3 sequence: CASSPNPGQGRATQYF. The CDR3 nucleotides read TGTGCCAGCAGCCCAAACCCGGGACAGGGGAGGGCGACCCAGTACTTC.